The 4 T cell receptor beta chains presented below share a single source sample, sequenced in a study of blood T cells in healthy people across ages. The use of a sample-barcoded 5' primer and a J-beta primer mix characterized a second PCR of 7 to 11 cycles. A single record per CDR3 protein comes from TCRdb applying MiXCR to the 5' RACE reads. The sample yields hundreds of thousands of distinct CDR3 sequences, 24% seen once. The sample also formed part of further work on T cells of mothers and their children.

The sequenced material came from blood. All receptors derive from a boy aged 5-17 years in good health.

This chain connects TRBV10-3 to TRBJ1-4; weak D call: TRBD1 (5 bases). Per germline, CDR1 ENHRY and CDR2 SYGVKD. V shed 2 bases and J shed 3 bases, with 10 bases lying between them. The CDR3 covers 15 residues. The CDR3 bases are TGTGCCATCAGTGAGGAGGGGACGGCTAATGAAAAACTGTTTTTT. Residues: CAISEEGTANEKLFF.

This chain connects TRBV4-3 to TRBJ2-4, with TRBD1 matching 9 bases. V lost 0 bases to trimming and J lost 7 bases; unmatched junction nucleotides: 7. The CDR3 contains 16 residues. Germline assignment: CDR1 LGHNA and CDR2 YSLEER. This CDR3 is CASSQESGTGSNIQYF. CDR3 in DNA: TGCGCCAGCAGCCAAGAGTCGGGGACAGGGAGTAACATTCAGTACTTC.

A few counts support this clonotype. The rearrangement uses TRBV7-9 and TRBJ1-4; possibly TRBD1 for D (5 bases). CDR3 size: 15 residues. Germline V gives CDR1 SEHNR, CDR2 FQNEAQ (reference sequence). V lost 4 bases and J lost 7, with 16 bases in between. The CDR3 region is CASSSRGPTGEKLFF. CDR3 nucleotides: TGTGCCAGCAGCTCGAGGGGACCGACGGGTGAAAAACTGTTTTTT. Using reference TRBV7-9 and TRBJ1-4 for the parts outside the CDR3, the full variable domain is DTGVSQNPRHKITKRGQNVTFRCDPISEHNRLYWYRQTLGQGPEFLTYFQNEAQLEKSRLLSDRFSAERPKGSFSTLEIQRTEQGDSAMYLCASSSRGPTGEKLFFGSGTQLSVL.

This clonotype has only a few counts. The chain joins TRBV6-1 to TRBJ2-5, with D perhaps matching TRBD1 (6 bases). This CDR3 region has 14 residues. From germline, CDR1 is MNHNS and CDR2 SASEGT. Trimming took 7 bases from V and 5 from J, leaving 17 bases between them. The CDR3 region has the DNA TGTGCCAGCAACCGGGACAACACCAATGAGACCCAGTACTTC. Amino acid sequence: CASNRDNTNETQYF.